This passage covers 24 T cell receptor beta chains from one sample sequenced in a study of long-term antiretroviral therapy in people with HIV. Survey-level immunoSEQ v3.0 assays were run. Profiling relied on immunoSEQ multiplex PCR, and the TCRdb table lists in-frame clones only, not all of them. The data hold 25,000 to 30,000 clones, with about 89% observed a single time. This material consisted of unsorted PBMCs, taken 3.1 years after starting antiretroviral therapy. The receptor source for this set is a man between 18 and 29 years old with HIV.

The V and J genes are TRBV4-1 and TRBJ1-1; 7 bases are a match to TRBD1. The ends lost 1 base at V and 9 bases at J; junction bases unmatched: 11. Germline V gene sequence: CDR1 MGHRA, CDR2 YSYEKL. The CDR3 spans 15 residues. This CDR3 reads CASSQGQGVSLKAFF. The CDR3 region has the DNA TGCGCCAGCAGCCAAGGGCAGGGGGTCAGTCTTAAAGCTTTCTTT.

The DNA of the CDR3 is TGTGCCAGCAGCTTACGGGAGTACACTGAAGCTTTCTTT. This sequence encodes CASSLREYTEAFF. This rearrangement joins TRBV7-8 to TRBJ1-1, with unresolved D. V was pared by 2 bases and J by 3 bases, with 7 bases between. Germline CDR1 reads SGHVS; CDR2 reads FQNEAQ. This CDR3 has 13 amino acids.

J is TRBJ2-5 and V is TRBV7-8, with D unresolved. The CDR3 has 11 residues. Germline V CDR1 and CDR2: SGHVS, FQNEAQ. Trimming cost V 7 bases and J 5 bases, with 8 bases left between them. DNA of the CDR3: TGTGCCAGCACCCAAGGGGAGACCCAGTACTTC. Encoded protein: CASTQGETQYF.

The chain uses TRBV6-7 and TRBJ2-1; perhaps TRBD2 as D (6 bases). TRBV6-7 is given ORF status, its function remaining uncertain. CDR3 size: 15 residues. The V end lost 7 bases, the J end lost 5 bases, and 18 bases lay between the germline ends. The CDR3 nucleotides read TGTGCCAGCATCTCCTTTGGACTACTACACAATGAGCAGTTCTTC. As protein: CASISFGLLHNEQFF.

This chain connects TRBV5-8 to TRBJ2-3; D is possibly TRBD1 or TRBD2 (5 bases each). The V and J ends lost 0 bases and 6 bases respectively, with 14 bases between them. Per germline, CDR1 SGHTS and CDR2 YDEGEE. The CDR3 extends over 15 amino acids. The CDR3 here is CASSLARDGEDTQYF. CDR3 nucleotides: TGTGCCAGCAGCTTGGCCCGGGACGGGGAGGATACGCAGTATTTT.

This clone was observed once. The chain carries TRBV7-3 and TRBJ2-2; TRBD1 or TRBD2 may be the D gene (5 bases each). Per the germline V gene, CDR1 is SGHTA and CDR2 is FQGTGA. CDR3 length equals 13 residues. Trimming shortened V by 4 bases and J by 5 bases, and 8 bases separated the two germline ends. Here the CDR3 reads CASSSGGTGELFF. CDR3 nucleotides: TGTGCCAGCAGCTCTGGGGGTACCGGGGAGCTGTTTTTT.

The chain combines TRBV5-4 with TRBJ1-6; D remains unclear. This CDR3 has 13 residues. Looked up from germline, CDR1 is SGHNT and CDR2 is YYREEE (reference sequence). The V gene lost 4 bases and the J gene lost 13 bases, with 15 bases spanning the gap. The CDR3 is CASSLFPSDPLHF. DNA for the CDR3: TGTGCCAGCAGCCTCTTTCCCTCTGACCCCCTCCACTTT.

A single count supports this clone. This chain uses TRBV9 with TRBJ2-7, with TRBD2 identical over 10 bases. V lost 4 bases and J lost 5; bases outside the gene matches: 6. CDR1 is SGDLS and CDR2 is YYNGEE in the germline V gene. This CDR3 is built from 14 residues. The CDR3 DNA reads as TGTGCCAGCAGCTCCGGGACTAGCGTCCACGAGCAGTACTTC. Translated, it gives CASSSGTSVHEQYF. The complete variable domain, with remaining parts taken from reference TRBV9 and TRBJ2-7, reads DSGVTQTPKHLITATGQRVTLRCSPRSGDLSVYWYQQSLDQGLQFLIQYYNGEERAKGNILERFSAQQFPDLHSELNLSSLELGDSALYFCASSSGTSVHEQYFGPGTRLTVT.

The DNA for the CDR3 is TGCGCCAGCAGCCCTATCAGGGGCACCGGGGAGCTGTTTTTT. This encodes CASSPIRGTGELFF. The genes are TRBV4-3 and TRBJ2-2; D is perhaps TRBD1 (6 bases). V lost 4 bases and J lost 4, with 10 bases in between. Germline-derived CDR1 and CDR2 are LGHNA and YSLEER. The CDR3 is 14 residues long.

The V gene is TRBV27, the J gene TRBJ1-6; 8 nucleotides agree with TRBD1. This CDR3 comprises 15 residues. Germline V gene lookup returns CDR1 MNHEY and CDR2 SMNVEV (reference sequence). J was trimmed by 8 bases and V by 4 bases; bases with no gene match: 7. The CDR3: CASSSMTGEDSPLHF. CDR3 sequence (DNA): TGTGCCAGCAGTTCGATGACAGGGGAGGATTCACCCCTCCACTTT.

The genes are TRBV27 and TRBJ2-1, with D tentatively TRBD2 (5 bases). This CDR3 comprises 16 residues. V lost 7 bases to trimming and J lost 1 base, with 17 bases between them. The germline CDR1 and CDR2 sequences are MNHEY and SMNVEV (reference sequence). CDR3 protein: CASKNGGPNSYNEQFF. The CDR3 DNA is TGTGCCAGCAAAAATGGAGGACCCAATTCCTACAATGAGCAGTTCTTC.

The gene calls are TRBV18 and TRBJ2-1; TRBD1 agrees at 7 bases. The J segment lost 6 bases and the V segment lost 5 bases, leaving 10 bases of the junction unmatched. Germline lookup yields CDR1 KGHSH and CDR2 LQKENI. The CDR3 covers 15 residues. The CDR3 here is CASSSTGDGGNEQFF. The CDR3 region has the DNA TGTGCCAGCTCATCCACAGGGGATGGTGGCAATGAGCAGTTCTTC. Full variable domain (missing parts from reference TRBV18 and TRBJ2-1): NAGVMQNPRHLVRRRGQEARLRCSPMKGHSHVYWYRQLPEEGLKFMVYLQKENIIDESGMPKERFSAEFPKEGPSILRIQQVVRGDSAAYFCASSSTGDGGNEQFFGPGTRLTVL.

The rearrangement joins TRBV19 to TRBJ2-5, with TRBD1 matching 8 bases. J was trimmed by 4 bases and V by 6 bases; bases with no gene match: 1. CDR1 and CDR2 from the germline V gene are LNHDA and SQIVND (reference sequence). This CDR3 spans 12 amino acids. The CDR3 reads CASRQGGETQYF. The CDR3, as DNA: TGTGCCAGTAGACAGGGGGGAGAGACCCAGTACTTC. The full variable domain, rest sourced from reference TRBV19 and TRBJ2-5, is DGGITQSPKYLFRKEGQNVTLSCEQNLNHDAMYWYRQDPGQGLRLIYYSQIVNDFQKGDIAEGYSVSREKKESFPLTVTSAQKNPTAFYLCASRQGGETQYFGPGTRLLVL.

V usage is TRBV7-4 and J usage is TRBJ2-1; 11 positions match TRBD2. The CDR3 is 18 residues long. The germline V gene has CDR1 SGHVT and CDR2 SQSDAQ. The J segment lost 5 bases and the V segment lost 0 bases, leaving 9 bases of the junction unmatched. The CDR3 spells CASSLAGASGRTHNEQFF. The CDR3 coding sequence is TGTGCCAGCAGCTTAGCTGGGGCTAGCGGGAGGACCCACAATGAGCAGTTCTTC.

This clone was observed a single time. The chain uses TRBV7-2 and TRBJ2-3; D is unresolved. CDR3 length: 15 residues. CDR1 and CDR2 from the germline V gene are SGHTA and FQGNSA. Trimming left V 4 bases short and J 4 bases short, with 15 bases between. Here the CDR3 DNA reads TGTGCCAGCAGCTCCCACCTAACTCGAGCAGATACGCAGTATTTT. Its protein is CASSSHLTRADTQYF.

This clone appeared a single time. CDR3 protein: CASSTRQGLTGELFF. CDR3 DNA: TGTGCCAGCAGCACCCGACAGGGTTTGACCGGGGAGCTGTTTTTT. The V call is TRBV13, the J call TRBJ2-2, with 7 positions matching TRBD1. J gave up 5 bases and V 5 bases, and 8 bases lay outside the gene matches. This CDR3 has 15 amino acids. Germline V gene sequence: CDR1 PRHDT, CDR2 FYEKMQ (reference sequence).

Here the CDR3 DNA reads TGTGCCAGCAGTTTACTTGGAGAGACCCAGTACTTC. It is translated as CASSLLGETQYF. The chain employs TRBV27 and TRBJ2-5; D is ambiguous. Trimming left V 2 bases short and J 4 bases short, with 5 bases between. Germline V CDR1 and CDR2: MNHEY, SMNVEV (reference sequence). This CDR3 region has 12 residues.

This chain uses TRBV4-3 with TRBJ2-1; D ambiguous. Germline loops: CDR1 LGHNA, CDR2 YSLEER. The germline V and J ends were trimmed by 0 bases and 4 bases, with 10 bases remaining between them. The length of the CDR3 is 15 residues. The CDR3 region is CASSQDRNRYNEQFF. As DNA, the CDR3 is TGCGCCAGCAGCCAAGACCGTAACCGTTACAATGAGCAGTTCTTC.

The chain couples TRBV5-6 to TRBJ2-7; D ambiguous. The CDR3 runs 14 residues. CDR1 is SGHDT and CDR2 is YYEEEE in the germline V gene. Deletions cut 8 bases from V and 3 bases from J, with 18 bases between. CDR3 in amino acids: CASSATDQIYEQYF. The CDR3 coding sequence is TGTGCCAGTTCCGCGACGGATCAGATCTACGAGCAGTACTTC.

The count of this clone is one. The chain links TRBV9 to TRBJ2-3; tentative D call: TRBD2 (7 bases). Germline CDR1 reads SGDLS; CDR2 reads YYNGEE. Trimming stripped 3 bases from V and 7 bases from J, with 15 bases between. CDR3 length: 14 residues. The CDR3 sequence: CASSAEGGTYTQYF. The CDR3 DNA is TGTGCCAGCAGCGCTGAGGGGGGGACTTATACGCAGTATTTT.

V gene TRBV4-2 combines with J gene TRBJ2-1, with D possibly TRBD2 on 6 matching bases. Germline V CDR1 and CDR2: LGHNA, YNFKEQ. This CDR3 spans 16 amino acids. Between the trimmed V and J ends, which lost 0 bases and 2 bases, there was a span of 11 bases. CDR3 residues: CASSQDGGDPYNEQFF. In nucleotides, the CDR3 is TGTGCCAGCAGCCAAGATGGAGGGGATCCCTACAATGAGCAGTTCTTC.

The gene calls are TRBV9 and TRBJ1-1; tentatively, D is TRBD1 (5 bases). This CDR3 is 15 amino acids long. The germline V gene encodes CDR1 SGDLS and CDR2 YYNGEE. Trimming pared 0 bases from V and 4 bases from J, leaving 13 bases between. The CDR3 DNA is TGTGCCAGCAGCGTAGAGGCAGGGCGGACCACTGAAGCTTTCTTT. Its protein is CASSVEAGRTTEAFF.

The chain uses TRBV5-6 and TRBJ2-5; unclear D gene. This CDR3 contains 15 residues. The germline V gene encodes CDR1 SGHDT and CDR2 YYEEEE. Trimming took off 4 bases at V and 5 bases at J, with 18 bases between the two ends. As DNA, the CDR3 is TGTGCCAGCAGCCCCCCTACCGGGTTAGGGGAGACCCAGTACTTC. It codes for CASSPPTGLGETQYF. Complete variable domain (other parts from reference TRBV5-6 and TRBJ2-5): DAGVTQSPTHLIKTRGQQVTLRCSPKSGHDTVSWYQQALGQGPQFIFQYYEEEERQRGNFPDRFSGHQFPNYSSELNVNALLLGDSALYLCASSPPTGLGETQYFGPGTRLLVL.

J is TRBJ2-7 and V is TRBV7-6, with 12 bases aligning to TRBD2. CDR3 length: 15 amino acids. The germline gives CDR1 SGHVS, CDR2 FNYEAQ. The V segment lost 1 base and the J segment 5 bases; nucleotides outside the gene matches: 3. DNA for the CDR3: TGTGCCAGCAGCTTAGGGACTAGCGGGGTCCACGAGCAGTACTTC. This codes for CASSLGTSGVHEQYF.